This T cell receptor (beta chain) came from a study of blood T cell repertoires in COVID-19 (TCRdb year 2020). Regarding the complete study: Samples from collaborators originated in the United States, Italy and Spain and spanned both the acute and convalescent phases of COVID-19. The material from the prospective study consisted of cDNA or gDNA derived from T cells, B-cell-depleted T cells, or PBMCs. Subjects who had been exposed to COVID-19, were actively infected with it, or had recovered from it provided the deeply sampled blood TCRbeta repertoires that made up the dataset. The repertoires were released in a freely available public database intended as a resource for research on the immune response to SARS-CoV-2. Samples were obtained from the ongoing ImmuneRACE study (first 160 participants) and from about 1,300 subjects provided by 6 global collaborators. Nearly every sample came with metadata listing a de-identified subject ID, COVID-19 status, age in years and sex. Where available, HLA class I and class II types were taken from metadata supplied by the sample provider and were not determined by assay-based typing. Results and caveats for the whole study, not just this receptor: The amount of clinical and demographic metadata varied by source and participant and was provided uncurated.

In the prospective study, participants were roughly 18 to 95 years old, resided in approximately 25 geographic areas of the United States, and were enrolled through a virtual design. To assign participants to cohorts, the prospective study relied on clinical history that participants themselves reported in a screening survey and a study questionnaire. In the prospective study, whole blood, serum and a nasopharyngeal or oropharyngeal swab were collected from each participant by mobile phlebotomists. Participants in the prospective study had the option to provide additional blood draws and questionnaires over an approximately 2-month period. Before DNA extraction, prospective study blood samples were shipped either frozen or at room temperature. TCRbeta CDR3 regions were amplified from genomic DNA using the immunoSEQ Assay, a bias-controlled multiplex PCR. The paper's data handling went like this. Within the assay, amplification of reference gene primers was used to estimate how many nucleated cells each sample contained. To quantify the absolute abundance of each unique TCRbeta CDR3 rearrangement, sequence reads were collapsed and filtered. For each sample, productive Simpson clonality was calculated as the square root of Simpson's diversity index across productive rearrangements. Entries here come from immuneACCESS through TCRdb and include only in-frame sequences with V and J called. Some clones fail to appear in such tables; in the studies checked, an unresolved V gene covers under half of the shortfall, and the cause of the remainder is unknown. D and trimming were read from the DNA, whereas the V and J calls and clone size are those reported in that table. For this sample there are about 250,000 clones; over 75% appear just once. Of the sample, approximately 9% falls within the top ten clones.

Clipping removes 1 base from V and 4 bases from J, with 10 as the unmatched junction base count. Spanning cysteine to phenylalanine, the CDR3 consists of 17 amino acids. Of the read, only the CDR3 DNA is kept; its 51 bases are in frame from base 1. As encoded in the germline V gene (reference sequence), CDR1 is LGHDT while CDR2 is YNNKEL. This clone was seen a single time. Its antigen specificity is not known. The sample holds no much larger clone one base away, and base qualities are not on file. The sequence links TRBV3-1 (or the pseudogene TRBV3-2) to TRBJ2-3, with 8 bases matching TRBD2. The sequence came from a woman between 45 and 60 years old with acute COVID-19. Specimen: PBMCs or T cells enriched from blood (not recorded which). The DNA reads TGTGCCAGCAGCCAAGCGGGGGGGCCAAGGATCTCAGATACGCAGTATTTT. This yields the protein CASSQAGGPRISDTQYF.